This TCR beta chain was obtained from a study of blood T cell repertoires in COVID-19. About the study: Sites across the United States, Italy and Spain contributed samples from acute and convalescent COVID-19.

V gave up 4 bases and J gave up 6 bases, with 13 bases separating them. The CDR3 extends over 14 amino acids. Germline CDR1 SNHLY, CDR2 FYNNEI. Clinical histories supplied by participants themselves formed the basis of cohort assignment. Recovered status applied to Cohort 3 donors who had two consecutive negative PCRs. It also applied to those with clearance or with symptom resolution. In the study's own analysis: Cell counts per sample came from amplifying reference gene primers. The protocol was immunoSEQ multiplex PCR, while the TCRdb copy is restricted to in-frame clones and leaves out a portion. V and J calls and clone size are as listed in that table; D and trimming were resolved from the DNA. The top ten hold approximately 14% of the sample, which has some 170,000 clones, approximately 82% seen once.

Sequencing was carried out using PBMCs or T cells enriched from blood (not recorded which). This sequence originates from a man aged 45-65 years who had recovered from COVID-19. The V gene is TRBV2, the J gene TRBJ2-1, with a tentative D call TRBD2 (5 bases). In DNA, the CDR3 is TGTGCCAGCAGTGTTATGGGGAGCCTCAATGAGCAGTTCTTC. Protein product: CASSVMGSLNEQFF.